These 30 T cell receptor beta chains were sequenced from one sample in a study of blood T cells in healthy people across ages. Primed by a sample-barcoded 5' primer and a J-beta primer mix, a second PCR proceeded for about 6 to 12 cycles. TCRdb analysed the 5' RACE reads with MiXCR anew, one entry per CDR3 protein. The sample lists around 780,000 distinct CDR3 sequences; roughly 24% were seen once. These data also formed part of another study, on T cells of mothers and their children.

Source material: blood. These receptors originate from a boy younger than 18 in good health.

The genes are TRBV11-2 and TRBJ1-3, with D tentatively TRBD1 (5 bases). V gave up 7 bases and J gave up 0 bases, with 16 bases separating them. This CDR3 region has 16 residues. Germline V gives CDR1 SGHAT, CDR2 FQNNGV. DNA of the CDR3: TGTGCCAGCACCGACGGATATCAGGGCTCTGGAAACACCATATATTTT. This gives the protein CASTDGYQGSGNTIYF.

This clonotype was observed a few times. The CDR3 DNA follows: TGTGCCACCAGTGACTCCCTGACCAACATTCAGTACTTC. Translated: CATSDSLTNIQYF. V is TRBV24-1 and J is TRBJ2-4; D is unclear. This CDR3 region has 13 residues. The ends were cut back, 4 bases at V and 7 bases at J, with 10 bases in the middle. From germline, CDR1 is KGHDR and CDR2 SFDVKD.

The chain joins TRBV7-9 to TRBJ2-1, with D possibly TRBD2 on 6 matching bases. Germline-derived CDR1 and CDR2 are SEHNR and FQNEAQ (reference sequence). With 5 bases removed from V and 2 bases from J, the gap between germline ends came to 10 bases. There are 14 residues in the CDR3. CDR3 residues: CASSTRGAYNEQFF. The CDR3 nucleotides are TGTGCCAGCAGCACCCGCGGGGCCTACAATGAGCAGTTCTTC.

There are a few counts of this clonotype. This sequence joins TRBV2 and TRBJ2-4, with 10 bases fitting TRBD2. Germline V gene lookup returns CDR1 SNHLY and CDR2 FYNNEI. V was clipped by 6 bases and J by 7 bases; unmatched bases: 6. CDR3 size: 14 residues. CDR3: CASRAQRGGNIQYF. The CDR3 DNA reads TGTGCCAGCAGAGCTCAGCGGGGGGGGAACATTCAGTACTTC.

The chain combines TRBV30 with TRBJ2-4; D gene unclear. CDR3 size: 13 residues. V was trimmed by 2 bases and J by 2 bases, leaving 7 bases between them. CDR1 is GTSNPN, CDR2 SVGIG, per germline (reference sequence). For the CDR3, the DNA is TGTGCCTGGAGTCCAGCTCCCAAAAACATTCAGTACTTC. It encodes CAWSPAPKNIQYF. The full variable domain, rest sourced from reference TRBV30 and TRBJ2-4, is SQTIHQWPATLVQPVGSPLSLECTVEGTSNPNLYWYRQAAGRGLQLLFYSVGIGQISSEVPQNLSASRPQDRQFILSSKKLLLSDSGFYLCAWSPAPKNIQYFGAGTRLSVL.

V and J are TRBV3-1 and TRBJ2-1, with D perhaps matching TRBD2 (5 bases). The CDR3 covers 14 residues. Germline V lookup: CDR1 LGHDT, CDR2 YNNKEL (reference sequence). V lost 1 base and J 10 bases, leaving 14 bases between the germline ends. The CDR3 sequence: CASSQGQTGGEQFF. In DNA, the CDR3 is TGTGCCAGCAGCCAAGGTCAGACGGGCGGGGAGCAGTTCTTC.

This clonotype showed up just a few times. The rearrangement joins TRBV28 to TRBJ1-1; no reliable D call. V was trimmed by 8 bases and J by 0 bases, leaving 10 bases between them. The germline V gene encodes CDR1 MDHEN and CDR2 SYDVKM. This CDR3 region has 13 residues. The CDR3 loop reads CASGTTVNTEAFF. Here the CDR3 DNA reads TGTGCCAGCGGAACCACAGTGAACACTGAAGCTTTCTTT.

The CDR3 protein is CASRPPGLSYNEQFF. Written as DNA, the CDR3 is TGTGCCAGCAGACCACCGGGACTTTCCTACAATGAGCAGTTCTTC. V usage is TRBV7-2 and J usage is TRBJ2-1, with a possible D match to TRBD2 (6 bases). Trimming left V 6 bases short and J 1 base short, with 13 bases between. The CDR3 length is 15 residues. Germline V gene sequence: CDR1 SGHTA, CDR2 FQGNSA.

In this sample, this clonotype turned up a few times. The chain is built from TRBV12-3 or TRBV12-4 and TRBJ1-3; D might be TRBD1 (5 bases). This CDR3 comprises 15 residues. V was clipped by 6 bases and J by 4 bases, with 16 bases between them. The DNA of the CDR3 is TGTGCCAGCAGCTACCCCAGGGTATCGGGAAACACCATATATTTT. Translated: CASSYPRVSGNTIYF.

V gene TRBV7-3 combines with J gene TRBJ2-3; D is undetermined. The V end was cut by 5 bases, the J end by 2 bases, with 11 bases between. Germline V gene data show CDR1 as SGHTA and CDR2 as FQGTGA. The CDR3 consists of 14 residues. CDR3 amino acids: CASSPSALTDTQYF. The CDR3 nucleotides are TGTGCCAGCAGCCCCTCCGCCCTCACAGATACGCAGTATTTT.

The rearrangement links TRBV12-3 or TRBV12-4 to TRBJ2-1; D is unclear. Between the trimmed V and J ends, which lost 6 bases and 7 bases, there was a span of 40 bases. There are 22 residues in the CDR3. This CDR3 reads CASSRYRLKLRNLNTHGNEQFF. CDR3 sequence (DNA): TGTGCCAGCAGCCGTTACCGACTTAAACTGCGGAATTTGAACACACACGGGAATGAGCAGTTCTTC.

The chain links TRBV5-1 to TRBJ2-1; 11 nucleotides match TRBD2. Unmatched junction bases numbered 5, after V lost 1 base and J lost 5 bases. Germline CDR1 is SGHRS and CDR2 is YFSETQ. The CDR3 consists of 16 residues. CDR3 protein: CASSLLPSGGHNEQFF. CDR3 coding DNA: TGCGCCAGCAGCTTGCTGCCTAGCGGGGGGCACAATGAGCAGTTCTTC. Drawing the rest from reference TRBV5-1 and TRBJ2-1, the complete variable domain is KAGVTQTPRYLIKTRGQQVTLSCSPISGHRSVSWYQQTPGQGLQFLFEYFSETQRNKGNFPGRFSGRQFSNSRSEMNVSTLELGDSALYLCASSLLPSGGHNEQFFGPGTRLTVL.

A few counts support this clonotype. The chain carries TRBV20-1 and TRBJ2-7; 7 bases are shared with TRBD2. V shed 4 bases and J 2 bases; nucleotides not matched to a gene: 8. The length of the CDR3 is 14 residues. Germline values: CDR1 DFQATT, CDR2 SNEGSKA (reference sequence). The DNA of the CDR3 is TGCAGTGCTATTTCGGGACTACGTCCCTACGAGCAGTACTTC. Residues: CSAISGLRPYEQYF.

The table lists this clonotype with a few counts. The chain links TRBV6-5 to TRBJ1-6; tentative D call: TRBD1 (6 bases). The CDR3 runs 15 residues. From germline, CDR1 is MNHEY and CDR2 SVGAGI. V was shortened by 2 bases and J by 7 bases, with 12 bases between the two germline ends. The CDR3 reads CASSYRGGQNSPLHF. DNA for the CDR3: TGTGCCAGCAGTTACCGGGGGGGCCAGAATTCACCCCTCCACTTT.

This clonotype was seen only a few times. This chain uses TRBV6-1 with TRBJ2-3, with 15 positions matching TRBD2. Germline CDR1 and CDR2: MNHNS and SASEGT. The CDR3 runs to 18 residues. V lost 7 bases and J lost 2; bases outside the gene matches: 10. CDR3 DNA sequence: TGTGCCAGCATTCTGGGACTAGCGGGAGGAGCTAACACAGATACGCAGTATTTT. Its protein product is CASILGLAGGANTDTQYF.

This clonotype appeared a few times. The chain links TRBV7-6 to TRBJ2-7; 7 nucleotides align to TRBD1. CDR1 SGHVS and CDR2 FNYEAQ come from the germline V gene. The CDR3 spans 15 residues. The trim removed 4 bases at V and 3 bases at J, leaving 9 bases unmatched. CDR3 protein: CASSSQQGVFYEQYF. Here the CDR3 DNA reads TGTGCCAGCAGCTCGCAGCAGGGGGTTTTCTACGAGCAGTACTTC.

The chain recombines TRBV12-3 or TRBV12-4 with TRBJ1-2, with D perhaps matching TRBD1 (5 bases). With 0 bases removed from V and 6 bases from J, the gap between germline ends came to 14 bases. The CDR3 totals 15 residues. As DNA, the CDR3 is TGTGCCAGCAGTTTAGCTAGAGCAGGGTGGGATGGCTACACCTTC. As protein: CASSLARAGWDGYTF.

In this sample, this clonotype turned up a few times. The chain employs TRBV30 and TRBJ1-5; possible D gene TRBD1, 5 bases. The germline V gene encodes CDR1 GTSNPN and CDR2 SVGIG (reference sequence). The CDR3 is 13 amino acids. The V end was cut by 2 bases, the J end by 3 bases, with 8 bases between. CDR3 bases: TGTGCCTGGAGTACGGGACCCAATCAGCCCCAGCATTTT. Encoded protein: CAWSTGPNQPQHF. Filled out from reference TRBV30 and TRBJ1-5, the complete variable domain reads SQTIHQWPATLVQPVGSPLSLECTVEGTSNPNLYWYRQAAGRGLQLLFYSVGIGQISSEVPQNLSASRPQDRQFILSSKKLLLSDSGFYLCAWSTGPNQPQHFGDGTRLSIL.

This clonotype was found a few times. The J gene is TRBJ2-5, the V gene TRBV14, with 10 bases lining up with TRBD2. From germline, CDR1 is SGHDN and CDR2 FVKESK. This CDR3 is built from 15 residues. V trimming: 3 bases; J trimming: 5 bases; junction bases outside the gene matches: 6. CDR3 amino acids: CASSHASGGRETQYF. The CDR3 DNA is TGTGCCAGCAGCCATGCTAGCGGGGGTCGGGAGACCCAGTACTTC.

The CDR3 sequence: CASSQARDRGPESPRETQYF. CDR3 DNA sequence: TGTGCCAGCAGCCAAGCTAGGGACAGGGGGCCCGAATCCCCGCGCGAGACCCAGTACTTC. The rearrangement uses TRBV4-2 and TRBJ2-5; 12 nucleotides agree with TRBD1. CDR1 is LGHNA and CDR2 is YNFKEQ in the germline V gene. The junction had 17 bases not matched to a gene; V was cut back by 1 base and J by 5 bases. The CDR3 length is 20 residues.

V gene TRBV5-1 combines with J gene TRBJ2-5; TRBD1 or TRBD2 may be the D gene (6 bases each). The J call may not be correct, given that the DNA end is closer to TRBJ2-1. CDR1 and CDR2 from the germline V gene are SGHRS and YFSETQ. The CDR3 totals 13 residues. CDR3 sequence: CASSLAVNGGQFF. In DNA form, the CDR3 reads TGCGCCAGCAGCTTGGCCGTTAACGGGGGCCAGTTCTTC.

V and J are TRBV12-3 or TRBV12-4 and TRBJ2-3, with D perhaps matching TRBD2 (6 bases). Trimming removed 6 bases from V and 2 bases from J, with 12 bases in between. This CDR3 contains 14 residues. CDR3 region: CASRPTRHTDTQYF. For the CDR3, the DNA is TGTGCCAGCAGGCCGACTAGACACACAGATACGCAGTATTTT.

This clonotype occurred a few times. The chain is built from TRBV5-1 and TRBJ2-7, with 7 bases lining up with TRBD1. The length of the CDR3 is 16 residues. The V gene end was trimmed by 4 bases and the J gene end by 4 bases; junction bases not matched to a gene: 14. Germline CDR1 reads SGHRS; CDR2 reads YFSETQ. CDR3 loop: CASSLTTGAGAYEQYF. In DNA form, the CDR3 reads TGCGCCAGCAGCCTTACTACAGGGGCCGGAGCTTACGAGCAGTACTTC.

This clonotype was detected a few times. This chain links TRBV12-3 or TRBV12-4 with TRBJ2-7; no clear D gene. CDR3 length: 15 amino acids. The V and J ends lost 1 base and 3 bases respectively, with 13 bases between them. This CDR3 reads CASSLGQTTIYEQYF. Here the CDR3 DNA reads TGTGCCAGCAGTTTAGGGCAGACCACGATCTACGAGCAGTACTTC.

The chain is built from TRBV4-1 and TRBJ1-1; no definite D call. This CDR3 contains 15 residues. The V end lost 0 bases, the J end lost 0 bases, and 8 bases lay between the germline ends. The germline V gene encodes CDR1 MGHRA and CDR2 YSYEKL. The DNA for the CDR3 is TGCGCCAGCAGCCAAGATTCCAGGATGAACACTGAAGCTTTCTTT. The encoded protein is CASSQDSRMNTEAFF.

The V gene is TRBV19, the J gene TRBJ1-6; 7 nucleotides align to TRBD1. The CDR3 loop spans 15 amino acids. J lost 6 bases, V lost 6 bases, and 8 bases had no gene match. From germline, CDR1 is LNHDA and CDR2 SQIVND (reference sequence). The CDR3 is CASSSNRGSNSPLHF. The CDR3 coding sequence is TGTGCCAGTAGCTCCAACAGGGGATCTAATTCACCCCTCCACTTT.

The chain links TRBV20-1 to TRBJ2-7; unclear D gene. V gave up 1 base and J gave up 0 bases, with 13 bases separating them. Germline V lookup: CDR1 DFQATT, CDR2 SNEGSKA (reference sequence). There are 15 residues in the CDR3. CDR3 in amino acids: CSARVSGVPSYEQYF. CDR3 sequence (DNA): TGCAGTGCTAGAGTATCCGGAGTGCCCTCCTACGAGCAGTACTTC.

The chain is built from TRBV28 and TRBJ2-7; D is uncertain. The germline V gene has CDR1 MDHEN and CDR2 SYDVKM. V was shortened by 6 bases and J by 7 bases, with 13 bases between the two germline ends. This CDR3 has 12 amino acids. The CDR3 DNA sequence: TGTGCCAGCAGAAGGGATGTTTGGGAGCAGTACTTC. Protein sequence: CASRRDVWEQYF. Full variable domain (outside the CDR3, taken from reference TRBV28 and TRBJ2-7): DVKVTQSSRYLVKRTGEKVFLECVQDMDHENMFWYRQDPGLGLRLIYFSYDVKMKEKGDIPEGYSVSREKKERFSLILESASTNQTSMYLCASRRDVWEQYFGPGTRLTVT.

The rearrangement joins TRBV2 to TRBJ2-5; D is unresolved. CDR3 length: 12 residues. Trimming took 9 bases from V and 4 from J, leaving 12 bases between them. Germline V CDR1 and CDR2: SNHLY, FYNNEI. The CDR3 DNA follows: TGTGCCAGTCCCAAGGGCCCAGAGACCCAGTACTTC. It yields the protein CASPKGPETQYF.

Only a few counts were recorded for this clonotype. This chain uses TRBV6-5 with TRBJ2-5; possible D gene TRBD1, 6 bases. The J call may be in error: the DNA end matches TRBJ2-1 better. Germline V gene data show CDR1 as MNHEY and CDR2 as SVGAGI. The CDR3 covers 14 residues. For the CDR3, the DNA is TGTGCCAGCAGTATCCGGTCTGAGGGGGATGAGCAGTTCTTC. Translated: CASSIRSEGDEQFF.